Described below is a single T cell receptor (beta chain) sequence and its context. TCRdb re-called the RT-PCR reads with MiXCR, one entry per CDR3 protein. The profile shows about 700,000 distinct CDR3 sequences, around 14% of them singletons. Germline CDR1 reads SGHVS; CDR2 reads FQNEAQ. The CDR3 covers 15 residues. The V end lost 1 base, the J end lost 6 bases, and 12 bases lay between the germline ends. The record originates from a study of response to subunit inactivated influenza vaccine. J is TRBJ2-2 and V is TRBV7-8; D call uncertain. Sequencing was performed on PBMCs from blood, taken less than 15 days before vaccination. The TCR was taken from a man aged 50-60 years who received an inactivated influenza vaccine. CDR3 loop: CASSLVRVSAGELFF. The DNA of the CDR3 is TGTGCCAGCAGCTTAGTTAGGGTATCAGCCGGGGAGCTGTTTTTT.